The rows below give T cell receptor beta chains drawn from one sample of a study of blood T cells in healthy people across ages. TCRdb called the 5' RACE reads again in MiXCR, with one record for every CDR3 protein. The table has more than 650,000 distinct CDR3 sequences, 22% seen once. Sequencing input: blood. The receptors were sampled from a man in his 70s in good health. The CDR3 runs from the conserved cysteine through the conserved F or W. The D gene is left open where the match is weak. Clone size is stated in some rows and not others, as once, few, many or a class when expanded.

j_gene: TRBJ1-3; d_gene: .; abundance: few; v_gene: TRBV12-3/TRBV12-4; CDR3nt: TGTGCCAGCAGTTTCTTGGGGATCGGAAACACCATATATTTT; CDR3aa: CASSFLGIGNTIYF
j_gene: TRBJ2-5; d_gene: .; abundance: few; v_gene: TRBV15; CDR3nt: TGTGCCACCAGCCCTACTAGCCAGGGGGGACAGACCCAGTACTTC; CDR3aa: CATSPTSQGGQTQYF
j_gene: TRBJ2-3; d_gene: TRBD2; abundance: .; v_gene: TRBV10-2; CDR3nt: TGCGCCAGCAAGCTAGCGGGAAGTGCAGATACGCAGTATTTT; CDR3aa: CASKLAGSADTQYF
j_gene: TRBJ2-3; d_gene: TRBD1; abundance: few; v_gene: TRBV11-2; CDR3nt: TGTGCCAGCAGCTCATGGACAGGGGCTGGGGGTACGCAGTATTTT; CDR3aa: CASSSWTGAGGTQYF
j_gene: TRBJ2-5; d_gene: TRBD1; abundance: once; v_gene: TRBV5-1; CDR3nt: TGCGCCAGCAGCTGGACAGGGGCGGTAGTAGCAGAGACCCAGTACTTC; CDR3aa: CASSWTGAVVAETQYF
j_gene: TRBJ1-2; d_gene: TRBD1; abundance: few; v_gene: TRBV7-9; CDR3nt: TGCGCCAGCAGACGAACAGGGGATCATGGCTACACCTTC; CDR3aa: CASRRTGDHGYTF
j_gene: TRBJ2-5; d_gene: .; abundance: few; v_gene: TRBV14; CDR3nt: TGTGCCAGCAGCCCGAGTCTCCAAATGGCCCAGTACTTC; CDR3aa: CASSPSLQMAQYF
j_gene: TRBJ2-1; d_gene: .; abundance: few; v_gene: TRBV28; CDR3nt: TGTGCCAGCAGGCACACCTTCTACAATGAGCAGTTCTTC; CDR3aa: CASRHTFYNEQFF
j_gene: TRBJ2-4; d_gene: TRBD2; abundance: .; v_gene: TRBV2; CDR3nt: TGTGCCAGAGGATATCGGGGGGGCAAAAACATTCAGTACTTC; CDR3aa: CARGYRGGKNIQYF
j_gene: TRBJ2-5; d_gene: TRBD2; abundance: few; v_gene: TRBV20-1; CDR3nt: TGCAGTGCGAGACTAGCGGGGTTTGAGACCCAGTACTTC; CDR3aa: CSARLAGFETQYF
j_gene: TRBJ1-4; d_gene: TRBD1; abundance: few; v_gene: TRBV5-1; CDR3nt: TGCGCCAGCAGCTGGGACAGGGAAGGAGAAAAACTGTTTTTT; CDR3aa: CASSWDREGEKLFF
j_gene: TRBJ1-3; d_gene: .; abundance: few; v_gene: TRBV12-3/TRBV12-4; CDR3nt: TGTGCCAGCAGTCCCGTCCTGGGGTCGGGCTCTGGAAACACCATATATTTT; CDR3aa: CASSPVLGSGSGNTIYF
j_gene: TRBJ2-7; d_gene: .; abundance: few; v_gene: TRBV3-1; CDR3nt: TGTGCCAGCAGCCGGCTACGTGGCAGCTACGAGCAGTACTTC; CDR3aa: CASSRLRGSYEQYF
j_gene: TRBJ1-6; d_gene: .; abundance: few; v_gene: TRBV7-9; CDR3nt: TGTGCCAGCAGCACGGACGTCAGCAATTCACCCCTCCACTTT; CDR3aa: CASSTDVSNSPLHF
j_gene: TRBJ2-1; d_gene: .; abundance: many; v_gene: TRBV11-1; CDR3nt: TGTGCCAGCAGCCCCCGGTTAGGGTCGGGAGTCAACAATGAGCAGTTCTTC; CDR3aa: CASSPRLGSGVNNEQFF
j_gene: TRBJ2-1; d_gene: TRBD2; abundance: .; v_gene: TRBV5-4; CDR3nt: TGTGCCAGCAGCTTGGATAGCGGGAGCTACAATGAGCAGTTCTTC; CDR3aa: CASSLDSGSYNEQFF
j_gene: TRBJ2-6; d_gene: .; abundance: .; v_gene: TRBV3-1; CDR3nt: TGTGCCAGCAGCCCTTACTGGACCGACTCTGGGGCCAACGTCCTGACTTTC; CDR3aa: CASSPYWTDSGANVLTF
j_gene: TRBJ1-5; d_gene: .; abundance: once; v_gene: TRBV20-1; CDR3nt: TGCAGTGTTAGTTCGGGGGTCGGTCAGCCCCAGCATTTT; CDR3aa: CSVSSGVGQPQHF
j_gene: TRBJ1-2; d_gene: TRBD1; abundance: few; v_gene: TRBV5-1; CDR3nt: TGCGCCAGCAGCTTGGAGCAGGGGGCGGGCTATGGCTACACCTTC; CDR3aa: CASSLEQGAGYGYTF
j_gene: TRBJ1-6; d_gene: .; abundance: few; v_gene: TRBV2; CDR3nt: TGTGCCAGCAGTGACCAAAAGAGACTTTCACCCCTCCACTTT; CDR3aa: CASSDQKRLSPLHF
j_gene: TRBJ2-1; d_gene: TRBD2; abundance: .; v_gene: TRBV24-1; CDR3nt: TGTGCCACCAGTGATCCTCGGACTAGCGGGAATGGGCTCAATGAGCAGTTCTTC; CDR3aa: CATSDPRTSGNGLNEQFF
j_gene: TRBJ1-6; d_gene: .; abundance: .; v_gene: TRBV5-1; CDR3nt: TGCGCCAGCAGCAGGGAGGGAAATAATTCACCCCTCCACTTT; CDR3aa: CASSREGNNSPLHF
j_gene: TRBJ2-5; d_gene: TRBD1; abundance: .; v_gene: TRBV12-3/TRBV12-4; CDR3nt: TGTGCCAGCAGTAAGGACAGGTTTGGGATGGAGCAGTACTTC; CDR3aa: CASSKDRFGMEQYF
j_gene: TRBJ1-4; d_gene: TRBD1; abundance: .; v_gene: TRBV3-1; CDR3nt: TGTGCCAGCAGCCAACGAACCGGGACAGGGTTGGAAAAACTGTTTTTT; CDR3aa: CASSQRTGTGLEKLFF
j_gene: TRBJ2-7; d_gene: .; abundance: few; v_gene: TRBV29-1; CDR3nt: TGCAGCGTTGAAGTCACAGGGATCGACGAGCAGTACTTC; CDR3aa: CSVEVTGIDEQYF
j_gene: TRBJ1-4; d_gene: TRBD1; abundance: .; v_gene: TRBV20-1; CDR3nt: TGCAGTGTTATTACAGGGGGTAATGAAAAACTGTTTTTT; CDR3aa: CSVITGGNEKLFF
j_gene: TRBJ2-3; d_gene: TRBD2; abundance: many; v_gene: TRBV20-1; CDR3nt: TGCAGTGCTAGACCGTTTGCGGGAGGCCCCACAGATACGCAGTATTTT; CDR3aa: CSARPFAGGPTDTQYF
j_gene: TRBJ2-1; d_gene: .; abundance: few; v_gene: TRBV7-2; CDR3nt: TGTGCCAGCAGCTTAGATGGGGCTACACAGTTCTTC; CDR3aa: CASSLDGATQFF
j_gene: TRBJ2-1; d_gene: .; abundance: .; v_gene: TRBV9; CDR3nt: TGTGCCAGCAGCGTAACGATGTCCAATGAGCAGTTCTTC; CDR3aa: CASSVTMSNEQFF
j_gene: TRBJ1-4; d_gene: TRBD1; abundance: .; v_gene: TRBV5-1; CDR3nt: TGCGCCAGCAGCTTGACAGGGGATCTGGTAACTGAAAAACTGTTTTTT; CDR3aa: CASSLTGDLVTEKLFF
j_gene: TRBJ2-5; d_gene: .; abundance: few; v_gene: TRBV11-2; CDR3nt: TGTGCCAGCAGCTTACGTGGCACGACCCTTTTCCAAGAGACCCAGTACTTC; CDR3aa: CASSLRGTTLFQETQYF
j_gene: TRBJ1-5; d_gene: .; abundance: .; v_gene: TRBV6-5; CDR3nt: TGTGCCAGCAGCCCAAGGGGGGCCCATCAGCCCCAGCATTTT; CDR3aa: CASSPRGAHQPQHF
j_gene: TRBJ2-7; d_gene: .; abundance: many; v_gene: TRBV29-1; CDR3nt: TGCAGCGGTGGTTGGGGGCCGCACGAGCAGTACTTC; CDR3aa: CSGGWGPHEQYF
j_gene: TRBJ2-7; d_gene: .; abundance: .; v_gene: TRBV10-2; CDR3nt: TGCGCCAGCGGTGGGGTCCCCTACGAGCAGTACTTC; CDR3aa: CASGGVPYEQYF
j_gene: TRBJ2-1; d_gene: .; abundance: .; v_gene: TRBV12-3/TRBV12-4; CDR3nt: TGTGCCAGCAGTTTAGCGCTCGGTGAGACAAATGAGCAGTTCTTC; CDR3aa: CASSLALGETNEQFF
j_gene: TRBJ1-5; d_gene: TRBD1; abundance: .; v_gene: TRBV29-1; CDR3nt: TGCAGCGTTGAAGGTACAGGGGGCGGTCAGCCCCAGCATTTT; CDR3aa: CSVEGTGGGQPQHF
j_gene: TRBJ2-1; d_gene: TRBD2; abundance: .; v_gene: TRBV12-3/TRBV12-4; CDR3nt: TGTGCCAGCAGCGAACCCGGGACTAGTCTTAATGAGCAGTTCTTC; CDR3aa: CASSEPGTSLNEQFF
j_gene: TRBJ2-1; d_gene: TRBD2; abundance: few; v_gene: TRBV12-3/TRBV12-4; CDR3nt: TGTGCCACCTATAGCGGGAGCTCCTACAATGAGCAGTTCTTC; CDR3aa: CATYSGSSYNEQFF
j_gene: TRBJ2-1; d_gene: TRBD2; abundance: few; v_gene: TRBV18; CDR3nt: TGTGCCAGCTCAGGAGCGGGAGGGCCTAACAATGAGCAGTTCTTC; CDR3aa: CASSGAGGPNNEQFF
j_gene: TRBJ1-2; d_gene: TRBD1; abundance: few; v_gene: TRBV7-8; CDR3nt: TGTGCCAGCAGCTTCCGGGACAGAAGTAACTATGGCTACACCTTC; CDR3aa: CASSFRDRSNYGYTF
j_gene: TRBJ1-5; d_gene: .; abundance: .; v_gene: TRBV20-1; CDR3nt: TGCAGTGCTAGAGATCGATTGTGGGCGGCCGATAGCAATCAGCCCCAGCATTTT; CDR3aa: CSARDRLWAADSNQPQHF
j_gene: TRBJ2-1; d_gene: .; abundance: .; v_gene: TRBV6-2/TRBV6-3; CDR3nt: TGTGCCAGCAGTCCAGAGCAGCGGCCTTTTGTGCAGTTCTTC; CDR3aa: CASSPEQRPFVQFF
j_gene: TRBJ1-2; d_gene: .; abundance: .; v_gene: TRBV7-2; CDR3nt: TGTGCCAGCAGCAAAACCAGCGTCCCGGATGGCTACACCTTC; CDR3aa: CASSKTSVPDGYTF
j_gene: TRBJ2-3; d_gene: .; abundance: many; v_gene: TRBV7-2; CDR3nt: TGTGCCAGCAGCTTAGGACGGTGGGATACGCAGTATTTT; CDR3aa: CASSLGRWDTQYF
j_gene: TRBJ1-2; d_gene: .; abundance: .; v_gene: TRBV3-1; CDR3nt: TGTGCCAGCAGCCAAGTCCGTCAGTATGGCTACACCTTC; CDR3aa: CASSQVRQYGYTF
j_gene: TRBJ2-1; d_gene: .; abundance: .; v_gene: TRBV11-2; CDR3nt: TGTGCCAGCAGCTTACAGATAGGGCCCTACAATGAGCAGTTCTTC; CDR3aa: CASSLQIGPYNEQFF